The clone carrying this TCR beta chain was counted once. Produced via immunoSEQ multiplex PCR; TCRdb's table is partial and in-frame only. Here the sample spans about 260,000 clones, approximately 90% being singletons. Participants were aged roughly 18 to 89 years from around 24 US areas. Categorization into cohorts depended on clinical history that participants reported. The data belong to a study of blood T cell repertoires in COVID-19. About the research overall: Spain, Italy and the United States supplied samples that represented acute and convalescent COVID-19. T cells, B-cell-depleted T cells, or PBMCs provided the cDNA or gDNA that served as material.

The CDR3 extends over 14 amino acids. Trimming removed 0 bases from V and 5 bases from J, with 8 bases in between. Germline-derived CDR1 and CDR2 are SEHNR and FQNEAQ (reference sequence). The chain combines TRBV7-9 with TRBJ1-5; no firm D call. The sequence came from a woman in her 50s who had recovered from COVID-19. The sequenced material came from PBMCs or T cells enriched from blood (not recorded which). The CDR3 protein is CASSLATRDQPQHF. The CDR3 region has the DNA TGTGCCAGCAGCTTAGCGACTAGGGATCAGCCCCAGCATTTT.